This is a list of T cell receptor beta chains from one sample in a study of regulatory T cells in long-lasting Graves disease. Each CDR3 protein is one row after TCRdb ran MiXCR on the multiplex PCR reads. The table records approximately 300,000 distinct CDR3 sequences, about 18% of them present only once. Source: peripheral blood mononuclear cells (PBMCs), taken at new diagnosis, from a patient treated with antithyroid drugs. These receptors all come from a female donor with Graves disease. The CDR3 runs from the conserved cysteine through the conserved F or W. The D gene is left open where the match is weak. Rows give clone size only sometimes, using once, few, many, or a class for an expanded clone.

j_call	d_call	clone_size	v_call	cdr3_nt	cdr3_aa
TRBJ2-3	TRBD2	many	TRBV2	TGTGCCAGCAGTCCGACTAGCGGGAGAACAGATACGCAGTATTTT	CASSPTSGRTDTQYF
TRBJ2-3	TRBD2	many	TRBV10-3	TGTGCCATCAGTGAATCGAATTCCTGGCGGGAGGAGGCAGATACGCAGTATTTT	CAISESNSWREEADTQYF
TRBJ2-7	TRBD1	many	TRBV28	TGTGCCAGCAGCCCCATCCTCCGGGACAGGGGCTACGAGCAGTACTTC	CASSPILRDRGYEQYF
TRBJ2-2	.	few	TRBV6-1	TGTGCCACAAGGTGGTGGGCCGGGGAGCTGTTTTTT	CATRWWAGELFF
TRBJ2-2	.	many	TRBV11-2	TGTGCCAGCAGCTTATCAGGACGCACCGGGGAGCTGTTTTTT	CASSLSGRTGELFF
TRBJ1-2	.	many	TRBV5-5	TGTGCCAGCAGCTCCCCGGGGACACAAGGGATTTATGGCTACACCTTC	CASSSPGTQGIYGYTF
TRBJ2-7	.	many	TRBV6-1	TGTGCCAGCAGGGCGGGACATGGGGCATACGAGCAGTACTTC	CASRAGHGAYEQYF
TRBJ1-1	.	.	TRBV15	TGTGCCACCAGCTACCCGAACACTGAAGCTTTCTTT	CATSYPNTEAFF
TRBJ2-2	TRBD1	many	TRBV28	TGTGCCAGCAGTCTAACCTCAGGGGGAGAGCTGTTTTTT	CASSLTSGGELFF
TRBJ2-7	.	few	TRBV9	TGTGCCAGCAGCGAAGATGGCTACGAGCAGTACTTC	CASSEDGYEQYF
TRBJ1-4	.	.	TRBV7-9	.	CASSFYICSARGASDEKLFF
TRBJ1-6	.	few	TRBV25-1	TGTGCCAGCAGTGACCATGGGTCTCGGAATTCACCCCTCCACTTT	CASSDHGSRNSPLHF
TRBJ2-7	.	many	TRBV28	TGTGCCAGCAGTCCAGGGGCCGAAGGGGCCTACGAGCAGTACTTC	CASSPGAEGAYEQYF
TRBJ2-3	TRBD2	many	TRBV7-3	TGTGCCAGCAGCGGACTAGCGGGAGGGGAGGGAGCGCAGTATTTT	CASSGLAGGEGAQYF
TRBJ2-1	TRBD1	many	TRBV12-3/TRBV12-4	TGTGCCAGCAGCCAACAGGGGTGGTCCTACAATGAGCAGTTCTTC	CASSQQGWSYNEQFF
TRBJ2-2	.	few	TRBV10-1	TGCGCCAGCAGGGATTACGCCGGGGAGCTGTTTTTT	CASRDYAGELFF
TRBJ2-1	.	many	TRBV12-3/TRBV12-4	TGTGCCAGCACCAAGACAGGGAGGTACTACAATGAGCAGTTCTTC	CASTKTGRYYNEQFF
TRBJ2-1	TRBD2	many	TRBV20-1	TGCAGTGCTAGAGATCCCCTAGCGGGAGGCGGGCAGTTCTTC	CSARDPLAGGGQFF
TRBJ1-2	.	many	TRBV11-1	TGTGCCAGCAGCAACAGCGCAGGGTTAATCCATGGCTACACCTTC	CASSNSAGLIHGYTF
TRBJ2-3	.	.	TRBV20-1	TGCAGTGCTGTAGTCGTAACAGATACGCAGTATTTT	CSAVVVTDTQYF
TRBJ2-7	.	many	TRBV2	TGTGCCAGCGGTGGGGGGCGATTGACCTACGAGCAGTACTTC	CASGGGRLTYEQYF
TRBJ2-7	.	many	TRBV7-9	TGTGCCAGCAGCTTAGGTTCTCTAGCGAACGAGCAGTACTTC	CASSLGSLANEQYF
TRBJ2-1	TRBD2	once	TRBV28	TGTGCCAGCACCCGGCAGGGACTAGCGGGGGCCTACAATGAGCAGTTCTTC	CASTRQGLAGAYNEQFF
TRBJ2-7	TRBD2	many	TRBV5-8	TGTGCCAGCAGCTTGGCCGGGGGGTTCGGCGCCGAGCAGTACTTC	CASSLAGGFGAEQYF
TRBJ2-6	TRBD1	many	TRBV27	TGTGCCAGCAGTATAATCGGACAGGGTTCTGGGGCCAACGTCCTGACTTTC	CASSIIGQGSGANVLTF
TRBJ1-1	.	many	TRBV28	TGTGCCAGCAATCCTCCCTCAGGGCTACGGAACACTGAAGCTTTCTTT	CASNPPSGLRNTEAFF
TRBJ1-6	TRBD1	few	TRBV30	TGTGCCTGGATGGGACAGGGGGCGAATTCACCCCTCCACTTT	CAWMGQGANSPLHF
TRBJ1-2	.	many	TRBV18	TGTGCCAGCTCACCGTTTGAGGGCGGATATGGCTACACCTTC	CASSPFEGGYGYTF
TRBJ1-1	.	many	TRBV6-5	TGTGCCAGCAGTTACGCACAAGACGTTCCGATGAACACTGAAGCTTTCTTT	CASSYAQDVPMNTEAFF
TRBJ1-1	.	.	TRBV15	TGTGCCACCCGAAAACAGGGAACACCGAACACTGAAGCTTTCTTT	CATRKQGTPNTEAFF
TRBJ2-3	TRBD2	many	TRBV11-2	TGTGCCAGCAGTCAATGGACTAGCGGGCGAGATACGCAGTATTTT	CASSQWTSGRDTQYF
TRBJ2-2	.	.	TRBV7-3	TGTGCCAGCAGCTTAAAGACCACCGGGGAGCTGTTTTTT	CASSLKTTGELFF
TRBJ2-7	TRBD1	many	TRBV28	TGTGCCAGCAGTTTTGGGACAGGGGGCTACGAGCAGTACTTC	CASSFGTGGYEQYF
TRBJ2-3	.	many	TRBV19	TGTGCCAGTAGTATATTGGAAGCGGCTAGCACAGATACGCAGTATTTT	CASSILEAASTDTQYF
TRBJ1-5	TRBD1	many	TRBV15	TGTGCCACCAGCAGGAAGGGGACAGGGGGCAATCAGCCCCAGCATTTT	CATSRKGTGGNQPQHF
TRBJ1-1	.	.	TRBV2	TGTGCCAGCAGGGATAGGCCAGAGATGGCTTTCTTT	CASRDRPEMAFF
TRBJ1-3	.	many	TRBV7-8	TGTGCCAGCAGCTTATCAGGACCAAACACCATATATTTT	CASSLSGPNTIYF